This T cell receptor beta chain was recovered during a study of Graves' ophthalmopathy and Graves' hyperthyroidism. Study as a whole: Where ophthalmopathy was absent within 18 months of follow-up, hyperthyroidism was stable. Study-wide points: Separation of ophthalmopathy from stable hyperthyroidism was achieved by a 13-signature model, at roughly 88% sensitivity and around 81% specificity. The authors also found most expanded thyroid clonotypes above 0.001 frequency in blood.

Each diagnosis was determined on the basis of clinical symptoms, serum thyroxine, TRAb, thyroid ultrasound and orbital computed tomography. Amplifying from RNA transcripts, the study obtained TCR beta CDR3 regions. HTBI-primed first-round RT-PCR preceded second-round multiplex PCR. TCRdb re-called the multiplex PCR reads through MiXCR, storing one row per CDR3 protein. The table has around 1.1 million distinct CDR3 sequences, about 38% seen once; the top ten hold approximately 10%. As to this clonotype: What it recognizes is unknown.

The ends were cut back, 2 bases at V and 3 bases at J, with 8 bases in the middle. Germline V gene data show CDR1 as SGHTA and CDR2 as FQGNSA. This CDR3 has 13 residues. The sequenced material came from peripheral blood or thyroid tissue (not recorded which). The J gene is TRBJ2-7, the V gene TRBV7-2, with D unresolved. The receptor's source is an adult man with Graves' hyperthyroidism. As DNA, the CDR3 is TGTGCCAGCAGCTTATTTCCCCTCTACGAGCAGTACTTC. Its protein product is CASSLFPLYEQYF.